This T cell receptor (beta chain) stems from a study of shared clonotypes between healthy human individuals (dated by TCRdb to about 2020). Background for the entire study: Three men and two women, aged 18 to 49 years, made up the cohort. For each donor, CD4 naive and CD4 memory were each given three plates, CD8 naive was given two plates, and CD8 memory was given one plate. The study deeply sequenced blood TCR repertoires of five healthy adults to estimate repertoire size and the extent of clonotype sharing between individuals. To increase sequencing depth and limit assay-specific biases, different laboratories used diverse techniques to prepare libraries and sequence TCR repertoires. Leukapheresis yielded between about 0.8 and 8.9 billion PBMCs per donor.

Using the deep immunoSEQ assay, TCR CDR3 regions were amplified from genomic DNA by multiplex PCR. Genomic DNA extracted from each cell subset was distributed evenly over all wells of several immunoSEQ 96-well plates, and each plate served as one replicate. For sorted subsets, approximately 190 ng genomic DNA, equal to tens of thousands of T cell genomes, was loaded into each replicate PCR. Purified libraries were measured with a Qubit 3.0 fluorometer, size-checked on a Bioanalyzer 2100, and measured again with the KAPA Library Quantification kit. Each immunoSEQ 96-well plate was sequenced on its own single-read 150-cycle Illumina NextSeq 550 flow cell. As for the original processing: Because the immunoSEQ output included only junctional sequences and no quality scores, the filtering could not be the same as the filtering used for full-length reads. To assign V/J genes and CDR3, sequences were annotated using PyIR, a Python wrapper for IgBLAST v1.9, with IMGT germline references. Reads were removed for weak V/J assignments (E-value above 1e-6), missing CDR3, stop codons, out-of-frame junctions, or ambiguous translated residues. V3J clonotypes were defined by identical inferred V gene, J gene, and CDR3 amino acid sequence. The percentage overlap between two repertoires was calculated by dividing the number of shared unique clonotypes by the size of the smaller repertoire. Repertoire richness was assessed with RTK rarefaction, the Chao1 estimator, and Recon v2.1 estimates of unobserved clonotypes. For all TCRbeta clonotypes obtained by the gDNA method from a handful of donors, generation probabilities were computed with OLGA. Sourced from immuneACCESS, this table was stored by TCRdb with only in-frame sequences that have V and J called. A share of the clones is absent; for the studies checked, an unresolved V gene accounts for under half, and the remainder has no known explanation. D and trimming come from the DNA, and the V and J calls and clone size come from that table. Here the sample has over 800,000 clones; around 92% occur a single time. The ten most abundant clones make up less than 25% of the sample.

Here V drops 2 bases and J drops 5 bases, and the junction holds 8 bases not matched to any gene. Per the germline V gene, SGHVS is the CDR1 and FQNEAQ is the CDR2. Counted from cysteine to phenylalanine, this CDR3 has 17 amino acids. Only CDR3 DNA is held: 51 bases, read in frame from base 1. As for this clone: The antigen it binds to is not known. There are no base qualities to consult, and no much larger clone falls within one base.

What the research found in general, with its limitations: Because the study included only a small number of donors, the genetic and exposure-history diversity represented was limited. When a handful of donors were compared, the shared fraction of clonotypes was 5% to 6.5% for naive CD4, more than 3% for naive CD8, 2.3% for memory CD4, and 0.4% for memory CD8. Incomplete sequencing was indicated by rarefaction of sorted-subset datasets, despite the large sequencing depth. Naive subsets generally had larger estimated clonotype richness than memory subsets. Compared with non-shared clonotypes, the clonotypes found in all four sorted-subset donors had higher generation probabilities. Only blood was sampled, and tissue TCR repertoires likely differ from those in blood. Pairwise subsampling led to the expectation that sequencing depth would affect the degree of clonotype sharing among donors.

For the CD8 naive samples, CD45RO-negative cells were positively selected for CCR7, yielding a CD45RA+CCR7+ population from which TemRA cells were excluded. Donors were healthy HIV-negative adults with no recently reported acute infections or vaccinations. All donors were Caucasian adults living in Nashville, Tennessee, USA. Blood was obtained by leukapheresis, after which PBMCs were separated by Ficoll-Histopaque density gradient centrifugation and cryopreserved in liquid nitrogen vapor phase. Purity and quantity of every magnetically sorted T cell population were checked by analytical flow cytometry. From each sorted fraction, genomic DNA was isolated and quantified by UV absorbance on a Nanodrop 2000c.

Recombination linked TRBV7-8 to TRBJ2-1; TRBD2 fits 11 bases in the junction. The sequence derives from a man aged 25-45 years in good health. Sequencing was carried out using naive CD8+ T cells sorted from blood. The sample's cell subset or site label is to be understood as: CD45RA+CCR7+. Read as DNA, the sequence is TGTGCCAGCAGCTTACGCCCGGGACTAGCGGACCACAATGAGCAGTTCTTC. This translates into CASSLRPGLADHNEQFF. With the portions outside the CDR3 filled from the reference TRBV7-8 and TRBJ2-1 genes, the complete variable region becomes GAGVSQSPRYKVAKRGQDVALRCDPISGHVSLFWYQQALGQGPEFLTYFQNEAQLDKSGLPSDRFFAERPEGSVSTLKIQRTQQEDSAVYLCASSLRPGLADHNEQFFGPGTRLTVL.